The 3 T cell receptor beta chains below come from one sample, sequenced in a study of cytomegalovirus exposure and HLA in healthy donors. Researchers ran the PCR with 60 Vbeta and 13 Jbeta primers. Clones were read by immunoSEQ multiplex PCR, and TCRdb kept only the in-frame ones, dropping some. This table has under 140,000 clones, 76% appearing once. The source material was PBMCs. The receptors were gathered from a man aged 25 to 40 in good health and CMV-seropositive.

This clone occurred a few times. The chain employs TRBV30 and TRBJ1-6, with unresolved D. The CDR3 extends over 12 amino acids. Germline values: CDR1 GTSNPN, CDR2 SVGIG (reference sequence). Deletions cut 1 base from V and 9 bases from J, with 7 bases between. CDR3 nucleotide sequence: TGTGCCTGGAGTGAACAGCTTTCACCCCTCCACTTT. Translation: CAWSEQLSPLHF.

The chain employs TRBV27 and TRBJ1-1; D may be TRBD1 (5 bases). Trimming removed 5 bases from V and 1 base from J, with 11 bases in between. CDR1 is MNHEY and CDR2 is SMNVEV in the germline V gene (reference sequence). The CDR3 spans 14 residues. The CDR3 DNA reads as TGTGCCAGCAGTGCGGGACCGGCGAACACTGAAGCTTTCTTT. It is translated as CASSAGPANTEAFF.

The DNA of the CDR3 is TGTGCCAGCAGCCCTATGACAGGGAGTGGCTACACCTTC. Its translation is CASSPMTGSGYTF. V usage is TRBV2 and J usage is TRBJ1-2, with 7 positions matching TRBD1. The germline V gene has CDR1 SNHLY and CDR2 FYNNEI. The V gene end was trimmed by 6 bases and the J gene end by 7 bases; junction bases not matched to a gene: 8. The CDR3 contains 13 residues.